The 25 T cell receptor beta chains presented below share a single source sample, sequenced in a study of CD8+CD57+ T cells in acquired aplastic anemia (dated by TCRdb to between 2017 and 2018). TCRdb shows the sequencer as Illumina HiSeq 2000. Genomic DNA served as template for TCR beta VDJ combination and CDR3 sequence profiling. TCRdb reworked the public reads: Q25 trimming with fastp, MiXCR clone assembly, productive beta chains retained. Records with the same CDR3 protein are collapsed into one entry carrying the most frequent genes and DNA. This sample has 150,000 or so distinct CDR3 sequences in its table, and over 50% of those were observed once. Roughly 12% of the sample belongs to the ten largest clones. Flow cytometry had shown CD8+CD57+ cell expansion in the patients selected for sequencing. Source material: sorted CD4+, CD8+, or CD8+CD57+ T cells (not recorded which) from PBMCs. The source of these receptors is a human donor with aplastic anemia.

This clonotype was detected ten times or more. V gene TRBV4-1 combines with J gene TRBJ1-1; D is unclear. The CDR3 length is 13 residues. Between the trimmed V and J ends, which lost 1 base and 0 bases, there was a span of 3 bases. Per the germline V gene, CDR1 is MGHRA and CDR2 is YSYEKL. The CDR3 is CASSQGVNTEAFF. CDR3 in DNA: TGCGCCAGCAGCCAAGGGGTGAACACTGAAGCTTTCTTT.

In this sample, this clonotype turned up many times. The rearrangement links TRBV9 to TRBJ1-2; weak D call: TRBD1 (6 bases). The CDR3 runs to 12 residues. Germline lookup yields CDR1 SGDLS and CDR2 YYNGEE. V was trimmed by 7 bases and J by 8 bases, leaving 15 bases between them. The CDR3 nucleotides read TGTGCCAGCGGCGGGGGGGCTAGGGGCTACACCTTC. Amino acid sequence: CASGGGARGYTF.

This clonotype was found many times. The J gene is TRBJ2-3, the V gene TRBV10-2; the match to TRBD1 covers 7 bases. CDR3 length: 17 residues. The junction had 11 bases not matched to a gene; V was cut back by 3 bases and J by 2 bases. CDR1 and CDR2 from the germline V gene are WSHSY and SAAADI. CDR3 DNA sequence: TGCGCCAGCAGTGACCCACAGGGGCCCGTTTTCACAGATACGCAGTATTTT. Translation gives CASSDPQGPVFTDTQYF.

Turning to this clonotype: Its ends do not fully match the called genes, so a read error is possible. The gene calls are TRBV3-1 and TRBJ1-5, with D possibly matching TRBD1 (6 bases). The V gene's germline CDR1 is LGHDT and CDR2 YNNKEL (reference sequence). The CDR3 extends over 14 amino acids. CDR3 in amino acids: CASSQVGGQSAPAF. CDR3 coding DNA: TGTGCCAGCAGCCAAGTTGGGGGGCAGTCAGCCCCAGCATTT.

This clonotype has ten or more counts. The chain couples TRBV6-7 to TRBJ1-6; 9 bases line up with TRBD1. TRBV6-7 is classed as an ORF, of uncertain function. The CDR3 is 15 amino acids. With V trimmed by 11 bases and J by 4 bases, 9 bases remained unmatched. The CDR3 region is CAGSRDRDYNSPLHF. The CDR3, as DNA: TGTGCCGGTTCCCGGGACAGGGATTATAATTCACCCCTCCACTTT.

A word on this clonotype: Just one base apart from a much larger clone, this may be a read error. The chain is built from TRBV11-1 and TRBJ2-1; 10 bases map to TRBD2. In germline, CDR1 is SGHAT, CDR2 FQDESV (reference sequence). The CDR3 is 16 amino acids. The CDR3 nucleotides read TGTGCCAGCAGCTTAAGTAGCGGGGGGACATACAATGAGCAGCTCTTC. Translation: CASSLSSGGTYNEQLF.

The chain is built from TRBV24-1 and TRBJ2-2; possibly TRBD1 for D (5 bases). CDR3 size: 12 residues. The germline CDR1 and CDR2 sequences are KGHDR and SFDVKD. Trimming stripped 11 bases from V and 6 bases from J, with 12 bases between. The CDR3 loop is CAIQGVPGELFF. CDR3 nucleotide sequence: TGTGCCATCCAAGGGGTTCCCGGGGAGCTGTTTTTT.

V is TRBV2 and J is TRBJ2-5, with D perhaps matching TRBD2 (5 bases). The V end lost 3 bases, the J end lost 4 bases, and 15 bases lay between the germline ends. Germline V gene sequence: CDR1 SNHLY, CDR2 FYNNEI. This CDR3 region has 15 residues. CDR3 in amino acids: CASSEFRGGPETQYF. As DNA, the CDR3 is TGTGCCAGCAGTGAGTTCCGAGGAGGTCCAGAGACCCAGTACTTC.

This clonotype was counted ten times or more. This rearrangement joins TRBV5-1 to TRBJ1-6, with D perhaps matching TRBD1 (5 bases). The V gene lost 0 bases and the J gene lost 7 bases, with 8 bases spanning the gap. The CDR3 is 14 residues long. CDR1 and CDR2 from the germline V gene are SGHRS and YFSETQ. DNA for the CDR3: TGCGCCAGCAGCTTGGCGGCAGGGAATTCACCCCTCCACTTT. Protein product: CASSLAAGNSPLHF.

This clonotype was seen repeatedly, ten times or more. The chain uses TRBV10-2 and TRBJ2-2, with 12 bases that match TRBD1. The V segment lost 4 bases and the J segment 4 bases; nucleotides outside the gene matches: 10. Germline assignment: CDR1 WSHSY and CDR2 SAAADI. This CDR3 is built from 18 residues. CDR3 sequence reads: CASSAPGQGAGSTGELFF. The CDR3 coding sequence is TGCGCCAGCAGTGCTCCGGGACAGGGGGCTGGGAGCACCGGGGAGCTGTTTTTT.

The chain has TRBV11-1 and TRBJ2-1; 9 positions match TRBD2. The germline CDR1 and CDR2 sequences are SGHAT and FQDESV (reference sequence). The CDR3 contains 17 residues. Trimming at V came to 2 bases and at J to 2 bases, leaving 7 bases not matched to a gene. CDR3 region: CASSLSAGGVTYNEQFF. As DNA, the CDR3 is TGTGCCAGCAGCTTATCGGCGGGAGGGGTCACCTACAATGAGCAGTTCTTC.

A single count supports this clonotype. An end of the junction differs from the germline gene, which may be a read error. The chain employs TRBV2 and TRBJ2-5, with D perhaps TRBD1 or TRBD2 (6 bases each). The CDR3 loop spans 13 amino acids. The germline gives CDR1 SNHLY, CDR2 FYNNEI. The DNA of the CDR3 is TGTGCCAGCAGTGACAGGGGCCGGGAGACTCAGTACTTC. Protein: CASSDRGRETQYF. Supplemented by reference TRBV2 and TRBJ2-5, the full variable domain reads EPEVTQTPSHQVTQMGQEVILRCVPISNHLYFYWYRQILGQKVEFLVSFYNNEISEKSEIFDDQFSVERPDGSNFTLKIRSTKLEDSAMYFCASSDRGRETQYFGPGTRLLVL.

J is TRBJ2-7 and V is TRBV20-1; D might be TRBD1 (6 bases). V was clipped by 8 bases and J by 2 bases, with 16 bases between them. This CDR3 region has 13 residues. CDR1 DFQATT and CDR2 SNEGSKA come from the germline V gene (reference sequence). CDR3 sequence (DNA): TGCAGTACCCTTTTCGGGGACACCTACGAGCAGTACTTC. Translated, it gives CSTLFGDTYEQYF.

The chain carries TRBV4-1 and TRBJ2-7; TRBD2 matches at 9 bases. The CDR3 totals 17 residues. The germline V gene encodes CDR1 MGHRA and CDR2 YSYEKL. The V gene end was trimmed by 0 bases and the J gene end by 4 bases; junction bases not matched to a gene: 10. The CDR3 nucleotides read TGCGCCAGCAGCCAAGATCGATTAGCGGGAGTATCTTACGAGCAGTACTTC. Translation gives CASSQDRLAGVSYEQYF.

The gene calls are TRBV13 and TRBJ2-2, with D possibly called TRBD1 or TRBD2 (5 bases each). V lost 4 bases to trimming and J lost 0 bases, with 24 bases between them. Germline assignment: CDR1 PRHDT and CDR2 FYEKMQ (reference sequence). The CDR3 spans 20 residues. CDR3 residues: CASSCDRGRVFCSNTGELFF. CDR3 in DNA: TGTGCCAGCAGCTGTGACCGGGGCAGGGTTTTTTGTTCGAACACCGGGGAGCTGTTTTTT.

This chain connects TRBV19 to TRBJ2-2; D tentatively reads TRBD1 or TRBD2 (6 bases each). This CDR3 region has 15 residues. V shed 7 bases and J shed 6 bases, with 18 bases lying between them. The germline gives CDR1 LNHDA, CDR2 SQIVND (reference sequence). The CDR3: CASMRGGGDSGELFF. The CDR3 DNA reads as TGTGCCAGTATGAGAGGGGGAGGTGATTCCGGGGAGCTGTTTTTT.

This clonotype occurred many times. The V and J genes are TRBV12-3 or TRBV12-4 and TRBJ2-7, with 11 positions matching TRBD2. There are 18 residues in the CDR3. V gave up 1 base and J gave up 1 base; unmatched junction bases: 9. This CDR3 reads CASSLGLAGITTSYEQYF. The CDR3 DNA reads TGTGCCAGCAGTTTAGGACTAGCGGGGATTACAACATCCTACGAGCAGTACTTC.

In DNA, the CDR3 is TGCAGCGCAGGGAGGGGTCTAGACACCGGGGAGCTGTTTTTT. Translation: CSAGRGLDTGELFF. The chain combines TRBV29-1 with TRBJ2-2, with 7 bases that match TRBD2. The CDR3 is 14 amino acids. Per germline, CDR1 SQVTM and CDR2 ANQGSEA. After removal of 7 bases from V and 3 bases from J, the junction contained 8 bases not matched to a gene.

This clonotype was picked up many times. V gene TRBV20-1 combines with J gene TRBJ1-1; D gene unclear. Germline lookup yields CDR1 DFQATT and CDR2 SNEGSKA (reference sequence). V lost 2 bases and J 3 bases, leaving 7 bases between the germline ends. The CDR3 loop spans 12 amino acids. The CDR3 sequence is CSARTRDTEAFF. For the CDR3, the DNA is TGCAGTGCTAGAACGAGGGACACTGAAGCTTTCTTT.

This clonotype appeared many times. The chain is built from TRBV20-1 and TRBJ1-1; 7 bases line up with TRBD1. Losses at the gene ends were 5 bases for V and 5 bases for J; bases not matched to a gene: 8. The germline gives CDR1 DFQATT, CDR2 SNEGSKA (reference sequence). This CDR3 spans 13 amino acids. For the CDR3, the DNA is TGCAGTGCTCTGGACAGGTTAAAAACTGAAGCTTTCTTT. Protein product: CSALDRLKTEAFF.

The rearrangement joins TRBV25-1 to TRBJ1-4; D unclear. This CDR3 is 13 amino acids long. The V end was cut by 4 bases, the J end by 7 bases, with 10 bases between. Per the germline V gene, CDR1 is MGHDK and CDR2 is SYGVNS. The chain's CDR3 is CASSGLGPEKLFF. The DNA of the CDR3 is TGTGCCAGCAGTGGGCTAGGGCCTGAAAAACTGTTTTTT. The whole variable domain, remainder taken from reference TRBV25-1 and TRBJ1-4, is EADIYQTPRYLVIGTGKKITLECSQTMGHDKMYWYQQDPGMELHLIHYSYGVNSTEKGDLSSESTVSRIRTEHFPLTLESARPSHTSQYLCASSGLGPEKLFFGSGTQLSVL.

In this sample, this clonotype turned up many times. The CDR3 region has the DNA TGTGCCAGCAGTTGGGGGTCCGGAGGTACTGAAGCTTTCTTT. Residues: CASSWGSGGTEAFF. J is TRBJ1-1 and V is TRBV12-3 or TRBV12-4; maybe TRBD1 (5 bases). This CDR3 is built from 14 residues. V gave up 4 bases and J gave up 5 bases, with 14 bases separating them.

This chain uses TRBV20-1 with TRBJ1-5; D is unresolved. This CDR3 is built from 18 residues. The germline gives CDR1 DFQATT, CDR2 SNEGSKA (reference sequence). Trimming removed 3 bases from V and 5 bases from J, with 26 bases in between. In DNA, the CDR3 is TGCAGTGCTAGGCGACCGGGAGGTAATATGGAGTGGGATCAGCCCCAGCATTTT. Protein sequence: CSARRPGGNMEWDQPQHF.

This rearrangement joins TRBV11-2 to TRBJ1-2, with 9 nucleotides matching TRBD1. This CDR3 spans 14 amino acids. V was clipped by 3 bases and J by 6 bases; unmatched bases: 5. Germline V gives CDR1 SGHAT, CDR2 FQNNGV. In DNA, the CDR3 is TGTGCCAGCAGCTTCACAGGGGGCACGAATGGCTACACCTTC. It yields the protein CASSFTGGTNGYTF.

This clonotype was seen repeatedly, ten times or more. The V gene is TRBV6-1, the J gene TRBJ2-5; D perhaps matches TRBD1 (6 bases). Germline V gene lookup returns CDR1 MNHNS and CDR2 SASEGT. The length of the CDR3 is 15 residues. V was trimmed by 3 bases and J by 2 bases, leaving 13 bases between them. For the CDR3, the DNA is TGTGCCAGCAGTGATTTAGACAGGCCTCAAGAGACCCAGTACTTC. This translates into CASSDLDRPQETQYF.